The clone carrying this T cell receptor beta chain was recorded a few times. Its target is unknown. Noted time point: patch test 2, 6 weeks after DPC sensitization. Sample treatment: therapeutic diphenylcyclopropenone sensitization with weekly scalp DPC. It was the library that attached unique molecular identifiers to individual cDNA molecules. TCRdb processed the RACE reads anew with MiXCR; each CDR3 protein has one entry. Of tens of thousands of distinct CDR3 sequences listed, more than 8.5% are singletons. This sample stems from a study of human T cells and chemical hapten exposure. Study-level findings and limits: No alteration of TCRs above 1 in 1000 frequency was seen with DPC sensitization.

This CDR3 spans 13 amino acids. V shed 4 bases, J shed 10 bases, and the junction held 6 bases outside the gene matches. This receptor was identified in a woman in her twenties or thirties with alopecia areata. Some clones in this sample may be carry-over from other donors' samples. The source was whole blood, collected in connection with sensitization to the hapten diphenylcyclopropenone (DPC). The chain uses TRBV12-3 or TRBV12-4 and TRBJ2-1, with 8 nucleotides matching TRBD1. The CDR3 loop is CASSSGTGGEQFF. The CDR3 DNA reads as TGTGCCAGCAGTTCCGGGACAGGAGGGGAGCAGTTCTTC.